Listed below are T cell receptor beta chains from one sample, sequenced in a study of shared clonotypes between healthy human individuals. TCRdb keeps only in-frame clones here, not all; method: immunoSEQ multiplex PCR. The profile shows about 2.3 million clones, roughly 92% of them singletons. Sequencing input: naive CD4+ T cells from PBMCs. The receptors come from a man younger than 35 in good health. Some clones in this sample may be carry-over from other donors' samples. The CDR3 runs from the conserved cysteine through the conserved F or W. Fields, in order: J gene, V gene, D gene, clone size, CDR3 protein, CDR3 DNA. The D gene is left open where the match is weak. Part of the rows lack a size; the others show once, few, many or a class for expanded clones.

J: TRBJ1-1
V: TRBV28
D: TRBD1
size: -
CDR3: CASRVPGQGNTVSYSNTEAFF
DNA: TGTGCCAGCAGGGTTCCGGGACAGGGGAACACGGTCTCCTATTCGAACACTGAAGCTTTCTTT

J: TRBJ2-3
V: TRBV7-6
D: -
size: -
CDR3: CASSLGRARAPGDTQYF
DNA: TGTGCCAGCAGCTTAGGGAGGGCTCGAGCGCCGGGAGATACGCAGTATTTT

J: TRBJ1-2
V: TRBV28
D: TRBD1
size: -
CDR3: CASSAGGHGYTF
DNA: TGTGCCAGCAGTGCAGGGGGGCACGGCTACACCTTC

J: TRBJ1-4
V: TRBV5-8
D: TRBD1
size: -
CDR3: CASSLQGQWDEKLFF
DNA: TGTGCCAGCAGCTTACAGGGACAGTGGGATGAAAAACTGTTTTTT

J: TRBJ1-1
V: TRBV28
D: -
size: -
CDR3: CASSFIVGGDLVTEAFF
DNA: TGTGCCAGCAGTTTTATCGTAGGGGGAGATCTAGTCACTGAAGCTTTCTTT

J: TRBJ1-5
V: TRBV7-2
D: -
size: -
CDR3: CASSLNLMWGQPQHF
DNA: TGTGCCAGCAGCTTAAACCTGATGTGGGGTCAGCCCCAGCATTTT

J: TRBJ1-1
V: TRBV5-1
D: -
size: few
CDR3: CASSDQDNGEAFF
DNA: TGCGCCAGCAGCGATCAGGATAATGGTGAAGCTTTCTTT

J: TRBJ2-6
V: TRBV10-3
D: -
size: -
CDR3: CAISDRQGANVLTF
DNA: TGTGCCATCAGTGATCGGCAGGGGGCCAACGTCCTGACTTTC

J: TRBJ1-5
V: TRBV19
D: -
size: once
CDR3: CASSKTDGVGNQPQHF
DNA: TGTGCCAGTAGTAAGACAGATGGGGTTGGCAATCAGCCCCAGCATTTT

J: TRBJ2-7
V: TRBV7-8
D: -
size: -
CDR3: CASSQRTSYEQYF
DNA: TGTGCCAGCAGCCAAAGGACATCGTACGAGCAGTACTTC

J: TRBJ2-1
V: TRBV6-6
D: TRBD2
size: -
CDR3: CASSSSGSGVGEQFF
DNA: TGTGCCAGCAGTTCTAGCGGGAGTGGGGTCGGGGAGCAGTTCTTC

J: TRBJ1-2
V: TRBV28
D: -
size: -
CDR3: CASSVLTNYGYTF
DNA: TGTGCCAGCAGTGTCTTGACTAACTATGGCTACACCTTC

J: TRBJ1-4
V: TRBV5-4
D: TRBD1
size: -
CDR3: CASSSDRTGRLFF
DNA: TGTGCCAGCAGCTCGGACAGGACAGGCCGACTGTTTTTT

J: TRBJ1-2
V: TRBV18
D: -
size: -
CDR3: CASSPGRANYGYTF
DNA: TGTGCCAGCTCACCGGGCAGGGCTAACTATGGCTACACCTTC

J: TRBJ2-7
V: TRBV5-4
D: -
size: -
CDR3: CASSRSGAPTVQYF
DNA: TGTGCCAGCAGCCGGTCCGGGGCTCCTACGGTGCAGTACTTC

J: TRBJ2-5
V: TRBV11-3
D: TRBD2
size: -
CDR3: CASSFGGSGHQETQYF
DNA: TGTGCCAGCAGCTTCGGGGGTAGCGGGCACCAAGAGACCCAGTACTTC

J: TRBJ2-2
V: TRBV27
D: TRBD2
size: -
CDR3: CARSGTHKRGEYGGELFF
DNA: TGTGCCAGATCGGGCACTCATAAGCGGGGGGAGTACGGCGGGGAGCTGTTTTTT

J: TRBJ2-7
V: TRBV7-2
D: TRBD1
size: -
CDR3: CASSDRRQGEQYF
DNA: TGTGCCAGCAGCGACCGACGACAGGGTGAGCAGTACTTC

J: TRBJ2-7
V: TRBV2
D: TRBD2
size: -
CDR3: CASSEVAGAPGHEQYF
DNA: TGTGCCAGCAGTGAAGTAGCGGGGGCCCCGGGACACGAGCAGTACTTC

J: TRBJ1-5
V: TRBV30
D: -
size: few
CDR3: CAWSTAANQPQHF
DNA: TGTGCCTGGAGTACGGCCGCTAATCAGCCCCAGCATTTT

J: TRBJ2-5
V: TRBV7-8
D: TRBD1
size: -
CDR3: CASSLARGTGAETQYF
DNA: TGTGCCAGCAGCTTAGCCCGCGGGACAGGGGCGGAGACCCAGTACTTC

J: TRBJ2-7
V: TRBV7-9
D: -
size: -
CDR3: CASSLKVQADEQYF
DNA: TGTGCCAGCAGCTTAAAAGTTCAGGCTGACGAGCAGTACTTC

J: TRBJ1-1
V: TRBV5-1
D: -
size: -
CDR3: CASSLETQGRTEAFF
DNA: TGCGCCAGCAGCTTGGAGACTCAGGGGCGCACTGAAGCTTTCTTT

J: TRBJ2-3
V: TRBV28
D: -
size: -
CDR3: CASSFRWDTQYF
DNA: TGTGCCAGCAGTTTCCGATGGGATACGCAGTATTTT

J: TRBJ1-6
V: TRBV5-1
D: -
size: -
CDR3: CASSSDSAQSPLHF
DNA: TGCGCCAGCAGCAGTGACAGCGCCCAGTCACCCCTCCACTTT

J: TRBJ1-2
V: TRBV5-4
D: TRBD1
size: -
CDR3: CASNKRDRDISGYTF
DNA: TGTGCCAGCAACAAAAGGGACAGGGATATCTCTGGCTACACCTTC

J: TRBJ1-2
V: TRBV6-6
D: TRBD1
size: -
CDR3: CASKAPGQGWGYTF
DNA: TGTGCCAGTAAAGCCCCTGGACAGGGGTGGGGCTACACCTTC

J: TRBJ1-2
V: TRBV5-6
D: -
size: -
CDR3: CASSLGLTGGYTF
DNA: TGTGCCAGCAGCTTGGGTCTTACCGGGGGCTACACCTTC

J: TRBJ1-2
V: TRBV25-1
D: TRBD1
size: -
CDR3: CASSELGAQGNYGYTF
DNA: TGTGCCAGCAGTGAATTAGGAGCACAGGGGAACTATGGCTACACCTTC